The 26 T cell receptor beta chains below all came from one sample that was sequenced in a study of cytomegalovirus exposure and HLA in healthy donors. Use of 60 Vbeta and 13 Jbeta primers characterized the PCR. Produced via immunoSEQ multiplex PCR; TCRdb's table is partial and in-frame only. The sample includes over 150,000 clones, more than 60% seen only once; the top ten take about 4.5%. The sample was PBMCs. The receptors were sampled from a man aged 40-49 years in good health and CMV-seronegative.

CDR3 sequence reads: CASSPRTDGELFF. The CDR3 DNA follows: TGCGCCAGCAGCCCTCGGACAGACGGGGAGCTGTTTTTT. The chain joins TRBV10-1 to TRBJ2-2, with D tentatively TRBD1 (6 bases). This CDR3 has 13 residues. CDR1 and CDR2 from the germline V gene are WNHNN and SYGVQD (reference sequence). Trimming removed 6 bases from V and 7 bases from J, with 12 bases in between.

The genes are TRBV29-1 and TRBJ2-5; the match to TRBD2 covers 7 bases. This CDR3 has 13 residues. V lost 5 bases, J lost 2 bases, and 5 bases stayed unmatched. CDR1 SQVTM and CDR2 ANQGSEA come from the germline V gene. The CDR3 DNA sequence: TGCAGCGTTCGAGGGACTACACAAGAGACCCAGTACTTC. It translates to CSVRGTTQETQYF.

The chain carries TRBV6-5 and TRBJ2-5, with D possibly matching TRBD2 (5 bases). The DNA end is a closer match to TRBJ2-7, so the J assignment may be wrong. The CDR3 extends over 14 amino acids. The germline gives CDR1 MNHEY, CDR2 SVGAGI. CDR3 sequence: CASRSIGSSYEQYF. For the CDR3, the DNA is TGTGCCAGCCGTAGTATTGGGAGCTCCTACGAGCAGTACTTC.

The chain joins TRBV4-2 to TRBJ1-1; the match to TRBD1 covers 9 bases. V trimming: 1 base; J trimming: 3 bases; junction bases outside the gene matches: 0. The CDR3 sequence is 14 residues long. Germline CDR1 and CDR2: LGHNA and YNFKEQ. The CDR3, as DNA: TGTGCCAGCAGCCAAGGGGACAGGGACACTGAAGCTTTCTTT. As protein: CASSQGDRDTEAFF.

CDR3 residues: CASSFGLPRENTEAFF. CDR3 in DNA: TGTGCCAGCAGCTTCGGCCTTCCCAGGGAGAACACTGAAGCTTTCTTT. The chain carries TRBV7-9 and TRBJ1-1, with D possibly matching TRBD1 (5 bases). There are 16 residues in the CDR3. The germline V gene encodes CDR1 SEHNR and CDR2 FQNEAQ (reference sequence). V was clipped by 3 bases and J by 1 base, with 15 bases between them.

The V gene is TRBV11-2, the J gene TRBJ1-1; TRBD1 aligns across 8 bases. Germline loops: CDR1 SGHAT, CDR2 FQNNGV. The CDR3 spans 14 residues. V was clipped by 6 bases and J by 1 base; unmatched bases: 4. CDR3: CASSFQGANTEAFF. The CDR3 nucleotides read TGTGCCAGCAGTTTTCAGGGGGCGAACACTGAAGCTTTCTTT.

The V call is TRBV30, the J call TRBJ1-5; tentatively, D is TRBD1 (6 bases). This CDR3 has 13 residues. The V and J ends lost 5 bases and 4 bases respectively, with 12 bases between them. Looked up from germline, CDR1 is GTSNPN and CDR2 is SVGIG (reference sequence). The CDR3 spells CAWEQGINQPQHF. CDR3 coding DNA: TGTGCCTGGGAACAGGGCATTAATCAGCCCCAGCATTTT.

This clone was seen a single time. This sample also contains other DNA sequences that code for the same CDR3. The V and J genes are TRBV7-8 and TRBJ2-7, with TRBD1 identical over 7 bases. CDR3 length equals 13 residues. The V gene end was trimmed by 3 bases and the J gene end by 3 bases; junction bases not matched to a gene: 2. The germline gives CDR1 SGHVS, CDR2 FQNEAQ. CDR3 sequence: CASSLGDSYEQYF. CDR3 nucleotide sequence: TGTGCCAGCAGCTTGGGGGACAGCTACGAGCAGTACTTC.

The chain recombines TRBV9 with TRBJ1-1; tentative D call: TRBD1 (6 bases). Looked up from germline, CDR1 is SGDLS and CDR2 is YYNGEE. Between the trimmed V and J ends, which lost 3 bases and 2 bases, there was a span of 8 bases. This CDR3 has 13 residues. The CDR3 spells CASSAGHNTEAFF. In DNA form, the CDR3 reads TGTGCCAGCAGCGCGGGACATAACACTGAAGCTTTCTTT.

The table lists this clone with a count of one. This chain connects TRBV5-1 to TRBJ2-3; the match to TRBD2 covers 7 bases. Trimming took 4 bases from V and 4 from J; bases not matched to a gene: 9. The CDR3 has 15 residues. Germline lookup yields CDR1 SGHRS and CDR2 YFSETQ. CDR3 DNA: TGCGCCAGCAGCGCTCCTAGCGGACTATCAGATACGCAGTATTTT. Translating it yields CASSAPSGLSDTQYF.

The chain has TRBV14 and TRBJ2-3; D may be TRBD2 (5 bases). V was pared by 2 bases and J by 1 base, with 7 bases between. Germline V gene data show CDR1 as SGHDN and CDR2 as FVKESK. The CDR3 totals 14 residues. In nucleotides, the CDR3 is TGTGCCAGCAGCCAACGGGGAGGCACAGATACGCAGTATTTT. This translates into CASSQRGGTDTQYF.

The rearrangement joins TRBV10-2 to TRBJ2-5; 12 nucleotides match TRBD2. This CDR3 region has 17 residues. In germline, CDR1 is WSHSY, CDR2 SAAADI. After removal of 5 bases from V and 2 bases from J, the junction contained 9 bases not matched to a gene. Here the CDR3 reads CASSLTSGGPRQETQYF. CDR3 DNA: TGCGCCAGCAGTCTAACTAGCGGGGGGCCGCGGCAAGAGACCCAGTACTTC.

The V and J genes are TRBV4-3 and TRBJ2-3; TRBD2 matches at 11 bases. Germline-derived CDR1 and CDR2 are LGHNA and YSLEER. V shed 0 bases, J shed 6 bases, and the junction held 11 bases outside the gene matches. This CDR3 has 18 residues. CDR3 protein: CASSQDLPSGGHGDTQYF. In DNA form, the CDR3 reads TGCGCCAGCAGCCAAGATCTTCCTAGCGGGGGGCATGGGGATACGCAGTATTTT.

This chain links TRBV5-4 with TRBJ1-1, with D tentatively TRBD1 (6 bases). Trimming stripped 3 bases from V and 8 bases from J, with 23 bases between. CDR3 size: 16 residues. From germline, CDR1 is SGHNT and CDR2 YYREEE (reference sequence). The DNA of the CDR3 is TGTGCCAGCAGCTCCTTACTTACCGGGACACACGAAGAAGCTTTCTTT. Translation gives CASSSLLTGTHEEAFF. Filled out from reference TRBV5-4 and TRBJ1-1, the complete variable domain reads ETGVTQSPTHLIKTRGQQVTLRCSSQSGHNTVSWYQQALGQGPQFIFQYYREEENGRGNFPPRFSGLQFPNYSSELNVNALELDDSALYLCASSSLLTGTHEEAFFGQGTRLTVV.

The chain joins TRBV10-3 to TRBJ2-5, with D tentatively TRBD1 (7 bases). Germline V gives CDR1 ENHRY, CDR2 SYGVKD. This CDR3 contains 14 residues. Trimming removed 4 bases from V and 2 bases from J, with 11 bases in between. This CDR3 is CAISGGTEQETQYF. Here the CDR3 DNA reads TGTGCCATCAGTGGCGGGACAGAGCAAGAGACCCAGTACTTC.

This sequence joins TRBV11-2 and TRBJ2-7, with 8 bases matching TRBD1. V shed 5 bases, J shed 3 bases, and the junction held 6 bases outside the gene matches. Germline CDR1 SGHAT, CDR2 FQNNGV. This CDR3 has 14 amino acids. This chain's CDR3 is CASSAGQGFYEQYF. The CDR3 DNA is TGTGCCAGCAGCGCCGGACAGGGATTCTACGAGCAGTACTTC.

V gene TRBV9 combines with J gene TRBJ2-5; D is perhaps TRBD2 (6 bases). V dropped 2 bases and J dropped 1 base, with 12 bases sitting between them. Germline loops: CDR1 SGDLS, CDR2 YYNGEE. CDR3 length equals 15 residues. Here the CDR3 DNA reads TGTGCCAGCAGCGTTGGGACTCCCTCCCAAGAGACCCAGTACTTC. Amino acid sequence: CASSVGTPSQETQYF.

The V gene is TRBV6-5, the J gene TRBJ2-7; D is undetermined. With 6 bases removed from V and 2 bases from J, the gap between germline ends came to 8 bases. In germline, CDR1 is MNHEY, CDR2 SVGAGI. The CDR3 is 12 residues long. The CDR3 spells CASSAGPYEQYF. CDR3 in DNA: TGTGCCAGCAGCGCAGGTCCCTACGAGCAGTACTTC.

The rearrangement links TRBV7-2 to TRBJ1-6, with D perhaps TRBD1 (5 bases). The CDR3 consists of 15 residues. Looked up from germline, CDR1 is SGHTA and CDR2 is FQGNSA. With 5 bases removed from V and 9 bases from J, the gap between germline ends came to 17 bases. CDR3 region: CASSLYRDSGSPLHF. DNA of the CDR3: TGTGCCAGCAGCCTTTACCGGGACTCAGGTTCACCCCTCCACTTT.

This chain joins TRBV28 and TRBJ1-2, with TRBD1 matching over 9 bases. Germline CDR1 MDHEN, CDR2 SYDVKM. The CDR3 totals 13 residues. Trimming took 8 bases from V and 7 from J; bases not matched to a gene: 8. Here the CDR3 DNA reads TGTGCCAGCTTACCACAGGGGGCCCGTGGCTACACCTTC. It codes for CASLPQGARGYTF.

The chain combines TRBV9 with TRBJ2-7; TRBD2 matches at 8 bases. The ends lost 0 bases at V and 2 bases at J; junction bases unmatched: 4. Germline values: CDR1 SGDLS, CDR2 YYNGEE. There are 15 residues in the CDR3. CDR3 sequence (DNA): TGTGCCAGCAGCGTAGGCGGACTAGCAACCTACGAGCAGTACTTC. This translates into CASSVGGLATYEQYF.

This clone was observed a handful of times. The chain uses TRBV11-2 and TRBJ2-7; TRBD2 aligns across 12 bases. After removal of 5 bases from V and 6 bases from J, the junction contained 11 bases not matched to a gene. The CDR3 length is 16 residues. Per the germline V gene, CDR1 is SGHAT and CDR2 is FQNNGV. CDR3 DNA: TGTGCCAGCAGCAACCGACTAGCGGGGGCCCAGGGCGAGCAGTACTTC. Its protein product is CASSNRLAGAQGEQYF.

The V and J genes are TRBV30 and TRBJ1-6, with no clear D. The length of the CDR3 is 11 residues. V dropped 0 bases and J dropped 16 bases, with 10 bases sitting between them. Germline CDR1 is GTSNPN and CDR2 is SVGIG (reference sequence). CDR3 sequence: CAWSVKGVLHF. The DNA of the CDR3 is TGTGCCTGGAGTGTTAAGGGAGTTCTCCACTTT.

This chain uses TRBV4-1 with TRBJ1-6, with D possibly matching TRBD1 (6 bases). Germline V gene data show CDR1 as MGHRA and CDR2 as YSYEKL. This CDR3 comprises 17 residues. V was pared by 0 bases and J by 6 bases, with 15 bases between. The CDR3 sequence is CASSQDRGRGSNSPLHF. CDR3 DNA sequence: TGCGCCAGCAGCCAAGACAGGGGCAGGGGAAGTAATTCACCCCTCCACTTT.

This clone has more than one count but fewer than ten. This CDR3 is also generated by other DNA sequences in the sample. The rearrangement links TRBV19 to TRBJ2-6, with TRBD1 identical over 8 bases. The CDR3 has 16 residues. CDR1 LNHDA and CDR2 SQIVND come from the germline V gene (reference sequence). The V segment lost 7 bases and the J segment 1 base; nucleotides outside the gene matches: 6. Here the CDR3 reads CASTTGVRSGANVLTF. The CDR3 region has the DNA TGTGCCAGTACGACAGGGGTTAGGTCTGGGGCCAACGTCCTGACTTTC. The variable domain in full, completed from reference TRBV19 and TRBJ2-6, reads DGGITQSPKYLFRKEGQNVTLSCEQNLNHDAMYWYRQDPGQGLRLIYYSQIVNDFQKGDIAEGYSVSREKKESFPLTVTSAQKNPTAFYLCASTTGVRSGANVLTFGAGSRLTVL.

The chain recombines TRBV5-1 with TRBJ2-7; TRBD2 aligns across 10 bases. This CDR3 has 15 residues. CDR1 is SGHRS and CDR2 is YFSETQ in the germline V gene. The junction had 5 bases not matched to a gene; V was cut back by 2 bases and J by 3 bases. The CDR3 DNA is TGCGCCAGCAGCTTAACTAGCGGGGCGGTCTACGAGCAGTACTTC. Its protein product is CASSLTSGAVYEQYF.